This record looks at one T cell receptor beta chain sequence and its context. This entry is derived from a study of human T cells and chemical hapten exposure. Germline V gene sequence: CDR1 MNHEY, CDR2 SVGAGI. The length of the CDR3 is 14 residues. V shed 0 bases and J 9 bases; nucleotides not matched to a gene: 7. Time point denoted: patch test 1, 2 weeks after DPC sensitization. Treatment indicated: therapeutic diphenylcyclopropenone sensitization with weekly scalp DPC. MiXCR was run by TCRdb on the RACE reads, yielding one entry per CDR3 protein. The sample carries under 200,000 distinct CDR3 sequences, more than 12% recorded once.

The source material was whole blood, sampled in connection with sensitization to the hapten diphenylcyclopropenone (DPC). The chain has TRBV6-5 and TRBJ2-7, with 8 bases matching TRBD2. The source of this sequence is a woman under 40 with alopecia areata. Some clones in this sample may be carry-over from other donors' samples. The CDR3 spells CASSYSAGAMVQYF. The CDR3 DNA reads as TGTGCCAGCAGTTACTCAGCGGGAGCTATGGTGCAGTACTTC.